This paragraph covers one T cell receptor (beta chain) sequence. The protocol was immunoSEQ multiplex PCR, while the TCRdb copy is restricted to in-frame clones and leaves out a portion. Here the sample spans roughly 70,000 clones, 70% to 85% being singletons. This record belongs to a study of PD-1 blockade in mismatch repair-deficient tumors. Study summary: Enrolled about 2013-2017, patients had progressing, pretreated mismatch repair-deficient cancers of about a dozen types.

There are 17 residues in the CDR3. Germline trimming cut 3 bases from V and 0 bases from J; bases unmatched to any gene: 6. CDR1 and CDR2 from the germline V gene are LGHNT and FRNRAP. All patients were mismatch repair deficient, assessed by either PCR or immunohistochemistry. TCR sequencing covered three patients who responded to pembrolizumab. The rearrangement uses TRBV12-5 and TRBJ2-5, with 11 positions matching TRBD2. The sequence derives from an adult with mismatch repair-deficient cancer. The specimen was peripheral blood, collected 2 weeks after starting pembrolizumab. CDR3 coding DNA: TGTGCTAGTGGTTTTAGACTAGCGGGAATATACCAAGAGACCCAGTACTTC. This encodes CASGFRLAGIYQETQYF.